A selection of T cell receptor beta chains follows, all from one sample in a study of blood T cell repertoires in COVID-19. Method: immunoSEQ multiplex PCR; TCRdb's copy keeps in-frame clones and lacks some. The table shows 150,000 to 200,000 clones, with approximately 80% occurring only once. Sequencing input: peripheral blood. The receptors here all came from a woman of 80 years or more with acute or convalescent COVID-19. CDR3s include the opening cysteine and the closing phenylalanine or tryptophan. A D gene is named only where the DNA matches it firmly. Where a row states a size, it is once, few, many or the class of an expanded clone; other rows omit it.

TRBJ2-7,TRBV29-1,TRBD1,NA,CSAFIMDREYEQYF,TGCAGCGCCTTTATAATGGACAGGGAGTACGAGCAGTACTTC
TRBJ2-3,TRBV15,NA,NA,CATSRAGTVDTQYF,TGTGCCACCAGCAGGGCGGGGACAGTAGATACGCAGTATTTT
TRBJ2-7,TRBV16,NA,NA,CASSQSATYEQYF,TGTGCCAGCAGCCAATCGGCAACCTACGAGCAGTACTTC
TRBJ2-7,TRBV4-3,NA,NA,CASSQDFTGSYEQYF,TGCGCCAGCAGCCAGGATTTCACAGGGTCTTACGAGCAGTACTTC
TRBJ2-1,TRBV5-1,NA,NA,CASSLLPAAGNEQFF,TGCGCCAGCAGCCTCTTACCCGCGGCGGGCAATGAGCAGTTCTTC
TRBJ1-2,TRBV7-9,NA,NA,CASSSTASYGYTF,TGTGCCAGCAGCTCGACAGCATCCTATGGCTACACCTTC
TRBJ2-1,TRBV7-9,NA,NA,CASVRHQGSNEQFF,TGTGCCAGCGTCCGTCATCAGGGTAGCAATGAGCAGTTCTTC
TRBJ1-2,TRBV6-1,NA,NA,CASSEAGGGYGYTF,TGTGCCAGCAGTGAAGCAGGCGGAGGCTATGGCTACACCTTC
TRBJ1-1,TRBV7-2,NA,NA,CASSSEDSTEAFF,TGTGCCAGCAGCTCCGAAGACAGCACTGAAGCTTTCTTT
TRBJ1-2,TRBV18,TRBD1,NA,CASSPGQGDGYTF,TGTGCCAGCTCTCCGGGACAGGGGGACGGCTACACCTTC
TRBJ1-2,TRBV3-1/TRBV3-2,NA,NA,CASSQVLTGVGYTF,TGTGCCAGCAGCCAAGTATTAACGGGGGTAGGCTACACCTTC
TRBJ1-3,TRBV6-5,NA,NA,CASSYSGAAGNTIYF,TGTGCCAGCAGTTACTCGGGGGCTGCTGGAAACACCATATATTTT
TRBJ1-2,TRBV3-1/TRBV3-2,TRBD1,NA,CASRPYGTDLYGYTF,TGTGCCAGCAGACCCTATGGGACAGACTTATATGGCTACACCTTC
TRBJ2-7,TRBV19,TRBD2,NA,CASSKSGLEIDEQYF,TGTGCCAGTAGCAAAAGTGGACTAGAGATCGACGAGCAGTACTTC
TRBJ2-1,TRBV5-4,TRBD2,NA,CASSLASGRSYNEQFF,TGTGCCAGCAGCTTGGCCAGCGGGAGAAGTTACAATGAGCAGTTCTTC
TRBJ2-6,TRBV4-2,NA,NA,CASSQDHRATSGANVLTF,TGTGCCAGCAGCCAAGATCATCGAGCCACCTCTGGGGCCAACGTCCTGACTTTC
TRBJ1-1,TRBV5-6,TRBD1,NA,CASSLQDRAEAFF,TGTGCCAGCAGCCTTCAAGACAGGGCTGAAGCTTTCTTT
TRBJ1-1,TRBV6-5,NA,few,CASRLPGDATEAFF,TGTGCCAGCAGGCTCCCAGGGGATGCTACTGAAGCTTTCTTT
TRBJ2-1,TRBV5-1,NA,NA,CASSLAGNEQFF,TGCGCCAGCAGCTTGGCGGGCAATGAGCAGTTCTTC
TRBJ2-4,TRBV10-1,NA,NA,CASSDGGQNIQYF,TGCGCCAGCAGTGACGGAGGGCAAAACATTCAGTACTTC
TRBJ2-1,TRBV6-5,NA,NA,CASSYVRLGDNEQFF,TGTGCCAGCAGTTACGTCCGCTTAGGGGACAATGAGCAGTTCTTC
TRBJ2-2,TRBV10-3,NA,NA,CAIETPTGELFF,TGTGCCATCGAGACACCCACCGGGGAGCTGTTTTTT
TRBJ1-5,TRBV10-1,TRBD1,few,CASSEGQGPQHF,TGCGCCAGCAGTGAGGGACAGGGGCCCCAGCATTTT
TRBJ2-1,TRBV5-4,NA,NA,CASSLNRGGFAEQFF,TGTGCCAGCAGCTTAAACAGGGGAGGATTTGCTGAGCAGTTCTTC
TRBJ2-3,TRBV10-3,TRBD1,NA,CAISGGQASTDTQYF,TGTGCCATCAGTGGGGGACAGGCGAGCACAGATACGCAGTATTTT
TRBJ1-2,TRBV7-9,TRBD1,NA,CASSLTGPNYGYTF,TGTGCCAGCAGCTTGACAGGGCCTAACTATGGCTACACCTTC
TRBJ2-7,TRBV6-2/TRBV6-3,TRBD1,NA,CASSYATGLYEQYF,TGTGCCAGCAGTTACGCGACAGGGCTTTACGAGCAGTACTTC
TRBJ1-4,TRBV3-1/TRBV3-2,NA,NA,CASSHSVGAHEKLFF,TGTGCCAGCAGCCACTCGGTAGGGGCGCATGAAAAACTGTTTTTT
TRBJ1-3,TRBV21-1,NA,once,CASSSWGGGLRLGFQYF,TGTGCCAGCAGCTCGTGGGGGGGAGGACTGCGACTCGGTTTTCAGTATTTT
TRBJ2-7,TRBV6-5,NA,NA,CASSYQGSTYEQYF,TGTGCCAGCAGTTACCAGGGGTCGACCTACGAGCAGTACTTC
TRBJ2-1,TRBV29-1,TRBD1,NA,CSTVSGTATNEQFF,TGCAGCACTGTTTCCGGGACAGCGACCAATGAGCAGTTCTTC
TRBJ2-7,TRBV6-5,NA,NA,CASAIGRESHYEQYF,TGTGCCAGCGCTATCGGCAGGGAATCCCATTACGAGCAGTACTTC
TRBJ1-5,TRBV5-8,NA,NA,CASSRDGELNQPQHF,TGTGCCAGCAGCCGGGATGGAGAACTCAATCAGCCCCAGCATTTT
TRBJ1-1,TRBV19,NA,NA,CASSDRQDTEAFF,TGTGCCAGTAGTGACCGACAGGACACTGAAGCTTTCTTT
TRBJ2-1,TRBV5-1,NA,NA,CASSPESHSYNEQFF,TGCGCCAGCAGCCCCGAAAGCCACTCCTACAATGAGCAGTTCTTC
TRBJ1-1,TRBV6-5,NA,few,CASRATATSTEAFF,TGTGCCAGCAGAGCCACAGCCACATCAACTGAAGCTTTCTTT
TRBJ2-1,TRBV9,NA,NA,CASSVQGTAYNEQFF,TGTGCCAGCAGCGTACAAGGGACTGCATACAATGAGCAGTTCTTC
TRBJ2-2,TRBV9,NA,NA,CASSVGGQAGELFF,TGTGCCAGCAGCGTAGGCGGCCAAGCCGGGGAGCTGTTTTTT
TRBJ1-3,TRBV30,NA,NA,CAWRTGGNTIYF,TGTGCCTGGAGAACAGGGGGAAACACCATATATTTT
TRBJ2-7,TRBV20-1,NA,NA,CSASNNRDAGEQYF,TGCAGTGCTAGTAACAATAGGGATGCGGGCGAGCAGTACTTC
TRBJ2-1,TRBV6-5,TRBD1,NA,CASRYGTGGGEQFF,TGTGCCAGCAGATACGGGACAGGTGGCGGAGAGCAGTTCTTC
TRBJ2-7,TRBV5-6,NA,NA,CASSLAFRYEQYF,TGTGCCAGCAGCTTGGCCTTTCGGTACGAGCAGTACTTC
TRBJ1-6,TRBV2,TRBD1,NA,CASTRDRYSANSPLHF,TGTGCCAGCACCCGGGACAGGTATTCGGCAAATTCACCCCTCCACTTT
TRBJ1-2,TRBV19,NA,NA,CASSRRTAYGYTF,TGTGCCAGTAGCCGAAGGACAGCCTATGGCTACACCTTC
TRBJ2-5,TRBV19,NA,once,CASSTRESGETQYF,TGTGCCAGTAGTACCCGGGAGAGTGGGGAGACCCAGTACTTC
TRBJ2-7,TRBV2,TRBD2,NA,CASSLNSGRAGGEQYF,TGTGCCAGCAGTCTGAATAGCGGGAGGGCCGGGGGCGAGCAGTACTTC
TRBJ2-7,TRBV2,TRBD2,many,CASRGTSGRWLYEQYF,TGTGCCAGCAGAGGGACTAGCGGGAGGTGGCTCTACGAGCAGTACTTC
TRBJ1-1,TRBV18,TRBD1,NA,CASSPQGARTEAFF,TGTGCCAGCTCACCACAGGGGGCGCGCACTGAAGCTTTCTTT
TRBJ1-3,TRBV5-1,NA,NA,CASSLGTLDDTIYF,TGCGCCAGCAGCCTTGGGACATTGGACGACACCATATATTTT
TRBJ2-1,TRBV3-1/TRBV3-2,TRBD2,NA,CASSPRVLAGFSYNEQFF,TGTGCCAGCAGCCCGAGGGTTTTAGCGGGGTTTTCCTACAATGAGCAGTTCTTC
TRBJ2-4,TRBV9,TRBD1,NA,CASSVGTGTNIQYF,TGTGCCAGCAGCGTAGGGACAGGGACAAACATTCAGTACTTC
TRBJ2-5,TRBV29-1,TRBD1,NA,CSVEVAGGQETQYF,TGCAGCGTTGAAGTTGCAGGGGGCCAAGAGACCCAGTACTTC
TRBJ2-7,TRBV28,NA,NA,CASKGQIHEQYF,TGTGCCAGCAAGGGACAAATCCACGAGCAGTACTTC
TRBJ2-7,TRBV6-5,TRBD2,NA,CASSYPGTSGAYEQYF,TGTGCCAGCAGTTACCCCGGGACTAGCGGGGCCTACGAGCAGTACTTC
TRBJ1-2,TRBV10-3,TRBD1,NA,CAISEPQGAFYGYTF,TGTGCCATCAGTGAGCCTCAGGGGGCCTTCTATGGCTACACCTTC
TRBJ2-3,TRBV5-5,NA,NA,CASRKETTDTQYF,TGTGCCAGCAGGAAGGAGACCACAGATACGCAGTATTTT
TRBJ1-1,TRBV4-2,NA,NA,CASSQDRLGRQAFF,TGTGCCAGCAGCCAAGATCGATTGGGCAGGCAAGCTTTCTTT
TRBJ1-1,TRBV7-9,NA,NA,CASSSTRLSTEAFF,TGTGCCAGCAGCTCGACTCGGTTGAGCACTGAAGCTTTCTTT
TRBJ1-3,TRBV6-5,NA,NA,CAAAPGISGNTIYF,TGTGCCGCCGCCCCGGGGATCTCTGGAAACACCATATATTTT
TRBJ2-2,TRBV18,NA,few,CASSPLAENTGELFF,TGTGCCAGCTCACCACTAGCGGAGAACACCGGGGAGCTGTTTTTT